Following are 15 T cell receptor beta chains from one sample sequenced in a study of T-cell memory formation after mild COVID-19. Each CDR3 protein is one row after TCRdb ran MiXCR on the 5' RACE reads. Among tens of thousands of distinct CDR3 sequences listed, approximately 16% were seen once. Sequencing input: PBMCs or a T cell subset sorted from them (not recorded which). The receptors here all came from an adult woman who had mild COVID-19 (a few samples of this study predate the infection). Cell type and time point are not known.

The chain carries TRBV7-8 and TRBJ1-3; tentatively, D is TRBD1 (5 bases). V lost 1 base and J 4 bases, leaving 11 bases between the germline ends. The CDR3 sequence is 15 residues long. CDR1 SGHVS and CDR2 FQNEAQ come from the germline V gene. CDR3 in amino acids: CASSLGGRGGNTIYF. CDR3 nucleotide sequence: TGTGCCAGCAGCTTAGGAGGACGGGGCGGAAACACCATATATTTT.

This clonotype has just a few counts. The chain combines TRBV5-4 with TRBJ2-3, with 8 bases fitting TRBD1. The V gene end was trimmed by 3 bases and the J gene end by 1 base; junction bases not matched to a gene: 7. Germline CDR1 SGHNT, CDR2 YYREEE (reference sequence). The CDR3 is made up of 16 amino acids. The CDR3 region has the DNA TGTGCCAGCAGCTCCTCCCCGGGACAGGGCACAGATACGCAGTATTTT. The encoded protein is CASSSSPGQGTDTQYF. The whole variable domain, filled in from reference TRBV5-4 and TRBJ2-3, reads ETGVTQSPTHLIKTRGQQVTLRCSSQSGHNTVSWYQQALGQGPQFIFQYYREEENGRGNFPPRFSGLQFPNYSSELNVNALELDDSALYLCASSSSPGQGTDTQYFGPGTRLTVL.

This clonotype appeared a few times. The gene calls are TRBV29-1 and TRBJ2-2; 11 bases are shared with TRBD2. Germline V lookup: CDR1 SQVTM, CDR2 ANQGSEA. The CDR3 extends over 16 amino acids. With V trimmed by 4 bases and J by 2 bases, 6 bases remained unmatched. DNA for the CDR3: TGCAGCGTTGTTCTAGCGGGAGGCTTAAACACCGGGGAGCTGTTTTTT. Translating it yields CSVVLAGGLNTGELFF.

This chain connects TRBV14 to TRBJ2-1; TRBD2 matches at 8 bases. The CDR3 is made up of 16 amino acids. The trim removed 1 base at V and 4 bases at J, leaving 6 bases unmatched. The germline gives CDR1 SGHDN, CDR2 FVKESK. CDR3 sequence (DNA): TGTGCCAGCAGCCAAGGGCCGGGACTAGAGTACAATGAGCAGTTCTTC. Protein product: CASSQGPGLEYNEQFF. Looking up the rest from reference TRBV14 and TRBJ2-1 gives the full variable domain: EAGVTQFPSHSVIEKGQTVTLRCDPISGHDNLYWYRRVMGKEIKFLLHFVKESKQDESGMPNNRFLAERTGGTYSTLKVQPAELEDSGVYFCASSQGPGLEYNEQFFGPGTRLTVL.

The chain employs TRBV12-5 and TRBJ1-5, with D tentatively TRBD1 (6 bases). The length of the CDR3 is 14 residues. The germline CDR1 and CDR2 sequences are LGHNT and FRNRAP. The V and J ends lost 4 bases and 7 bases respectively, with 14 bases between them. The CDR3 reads CASGSWGPGQPQHF. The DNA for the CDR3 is TGTGCTAGTGGTTCTTGGGGGCCAGGGCAGCCCCAGCATTTT.

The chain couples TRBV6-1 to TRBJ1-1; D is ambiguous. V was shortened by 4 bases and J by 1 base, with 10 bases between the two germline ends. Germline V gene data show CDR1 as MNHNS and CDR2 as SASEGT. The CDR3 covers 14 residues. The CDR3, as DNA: TGTGCCAGCAGTGCATCACATTGGAACACTGAAGCTTTCTTT. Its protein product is CASSASHWNTEAFF.

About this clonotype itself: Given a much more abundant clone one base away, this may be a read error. This chain's CDR3 is CASSPDGLAENIQYF. The CDR3 coding sequence is TGTGCCAGCAGCCCCGACGGGCTAGCCGAAAACATTCAGTACTTC. J is TRBJ2-4 and V is TRBV7-9; D perhaps matches TRBD2 (5 bases). Per the germline V gene, CDR1 is SEHNR and CDR2 is FQNEAQ (reference sequence). The length of the CDR3 is 15 residues.

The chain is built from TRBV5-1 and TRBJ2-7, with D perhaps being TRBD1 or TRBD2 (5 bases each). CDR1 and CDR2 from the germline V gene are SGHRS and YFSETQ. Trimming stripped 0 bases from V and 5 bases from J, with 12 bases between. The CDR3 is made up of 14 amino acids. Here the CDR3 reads CASSLGGSPHEQYF. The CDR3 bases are TGCGCCAGCAGCTTGGGGGGGTCCCCCCACGAGCAGTACTTC.

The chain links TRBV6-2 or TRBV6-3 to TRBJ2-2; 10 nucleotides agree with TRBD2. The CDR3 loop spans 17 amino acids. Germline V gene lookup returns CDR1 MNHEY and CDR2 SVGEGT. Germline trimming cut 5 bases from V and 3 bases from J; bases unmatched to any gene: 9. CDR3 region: CASSPTAGLADTGELFF. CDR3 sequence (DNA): TGTGCCAGCAGTCCGACGGCCGGACTAGCGGACACCGGGGAGCTGTTTTTT.

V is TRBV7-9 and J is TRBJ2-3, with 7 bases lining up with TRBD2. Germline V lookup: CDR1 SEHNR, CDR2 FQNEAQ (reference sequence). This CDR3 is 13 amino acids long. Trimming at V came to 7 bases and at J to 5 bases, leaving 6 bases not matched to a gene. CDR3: CASKRDHGDTQYF. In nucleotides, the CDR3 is TGTGCCAGCAAGCGGGATCATGGAGATACGCAGTATTTT.

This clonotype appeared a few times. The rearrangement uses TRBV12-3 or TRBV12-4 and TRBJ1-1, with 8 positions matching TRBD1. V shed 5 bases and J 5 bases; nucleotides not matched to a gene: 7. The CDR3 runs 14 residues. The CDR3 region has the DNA TGTGCCAGCAGTCCGACAGGGGTGGAGACTGAAGCTTTCTTT. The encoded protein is CASSPTGVETEAFF.

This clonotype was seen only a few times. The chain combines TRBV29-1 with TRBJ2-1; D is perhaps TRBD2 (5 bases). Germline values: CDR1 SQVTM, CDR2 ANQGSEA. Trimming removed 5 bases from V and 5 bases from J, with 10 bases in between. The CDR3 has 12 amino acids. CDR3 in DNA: TGCAGCGTTAGCTCCGGGGACAATGAGCAGTTCTTC. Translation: CSVSSGDNEQFF.

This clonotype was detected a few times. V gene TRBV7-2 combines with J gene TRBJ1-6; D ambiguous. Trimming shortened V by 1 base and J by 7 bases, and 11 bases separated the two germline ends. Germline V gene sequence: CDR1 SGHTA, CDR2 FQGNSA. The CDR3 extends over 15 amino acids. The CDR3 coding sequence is TGTGCCAGCAGCTTAGGAGACGGCTGGAATTCACCCCTCCACTTT. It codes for CASSLGDGWNSPLHF.

The CDR3 loop is CASSIATNNEQFF. In DNA form, the CDR3 reads TGTGCCAGTAGTATTGCTACCAACAATGAGCAGTTCTTC. V usage is TRBV19 and J usage is TRBJ2-1; D not certain. The CDR3 length is 13 residues. Looked up from germline, CDR1 is LNHDA and CDR2 is SQIVND (reference sequence). V was pared by 3 bases and J by 5 bases, with 8 bases between.

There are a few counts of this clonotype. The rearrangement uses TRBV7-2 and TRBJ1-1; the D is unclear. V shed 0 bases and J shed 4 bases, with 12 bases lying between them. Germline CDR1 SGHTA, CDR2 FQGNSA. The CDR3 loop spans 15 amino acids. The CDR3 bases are TGTGCCAGCAGCTTAGCGCTTGGTCCAGGCACTGAAGCTTTCTTT. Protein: CASSLALGPGTEAFF.